This TCR beta chain stems from a study of T-cell memory formation after mild COVID-19. Whole-study context: Largely donor-specific sequence clusters came from a couple of donors. Study observations and caveats: A balance of CD4 and CD8 characterized clones contracting day 15 to 85, whereas later expanders leaned CD4+. Among contracting clones, CD4+ were mainly CM/EM and CD8+ enriched in EMRA.

UMIs and sample barcodes were carried by the TCR alpha and TCR beta cDNA libraries that 5'RACE produced using constant-segment primers. TCRdb reanalysed the 5' RACE reads using MiXCR and keeps one entry per CDR3 protein. The table lists about 130,000 distinct CDR3 sequences, approximately 5.9% of them singletons. Between the trimmed V and J ends, which lost 5 bases and 0 bases, there was a span of 8 bases. The length of the CDR3 is 14 residues. The germline V gene encodes CDR1 MNHEY and CDR2 SVGEGT. This clonotype was detected only a few times. No antigen is known for it. The genes are TRBV6-2 or TRBV6-3 and TRBJ1-3, with D unclear. This receptor was obtained from an adult woman who had mild COVID-19 (a few samples of this study predate the infection). Cell type and time point are not known. The sample taken for sequencing was PBMCs or a T cell subset sorted from them (not recorded which). CDR3 loop: CASSRAFSGNTIYF. The CDR3 nucleotides read TGTGCCAGCAGTCGGGCCTTCTCTGGAAACACCATATATTTT.